A selection of T cell receptor beta chains follows, all from one sample in a study of blood T cells in healthy people across ages. MiXCR was run by TCRdb on the 5' RACE reads, yielding one entry per CDR3 protein. The sample has around 1,500,000 distinct CDR3 sequences; 40% to 50% are singletons. The sample taken for sequencing was blood. These receptors all stem from a woman younger than 35 in good health. CDR3s include the opening cysteine and the closing phenylalanine or tryptophan. D genes are given only for firm matches. Rows may omit the clone size; those that give it use once, few, many or a size class.

d_call | j_call | cdr3_length | v_call | clone_size | cdr3_aa | cdr3_nt
NA | TRBJ2-5 | 11 | TRBV20-1 | NA | CSAEVHPEQYF | TGCAGTGCCGAGGTCCATCCTGAGCAGTACTTC
NA | TRBJ2-7 | 13 | TRBV6-5 | few | CASSEREDYEQYF | TGTGCCAGCAGCGAACGGGAAGACTACGAGCAGTACTTC
NA | TRBJ2-7 | 14 | TRBV5-1 | NA | CASSFGTPDYEQYF | TGCGCCAGCAGCTTCGGGACACCTGACTACGAGCAGTACTTC
NA | TRBJ2-7 | 14 | TRBV4-1 | many | CASSQVTQGYEQYF | TGCGCCAGCAGCCAAGTCACGCAGGGCTACGAGCAGTACTTC
TRBD2 | TRBJ2-5 | 13 | TRBV7-9 | NA | CASLLGGKETQYF | TGTGCCAGCCTGCTGGGGGGGAAGGAGACCCAGTACTTC
TRBD2 | TRBJ2-5 | 14 | TRBV29-1 | NA | CSVGISGRRETQYF | TGCAGCGTTGGGATAAGCGGGAGGCGGGAGACCCAGTACTTC
NA | TRBJ1-6 | 14 | TRBV25-1 | few | CASADGLWNSPLHF | TGTGCCAGCGCAGACGGGCTCTGGAATTCACCCCTCCACTTT
NA | TRBJ1-1 | 15 | TRBV4-2 | NA | CASSQEGGAITEAFF | TGTGCCAGCAGCCAAGAGGGGGGGGCGATCACTGAAGCTTTCTTT
NA | TRBJ2-7 | 13 | TRBV4-2 | NA | CASSHPGVGEQYF | TGTGCCAGCAGCCACCCTGGGGTCGGCGAGCAGTACTTC
NA | TRBJ2-5 | 16 | TRBV27 | NA | CASSWGRWPGEETQYF | TGTGCCAGCAGTTGGGGGCGATGGCCAGGGGAAGAGACCCAGTACTTC
NA | TRBJ2-5 | 14 | TRBV10-3 | NA | CAISEAWSQETQYF | TGTGCCATCAGTGAAGCATGGAGTCAAGAGACCCAGTACTTC
NA | TRBJ2-7 | 14 | TRBV20-1 | NA | CSASGTQESYEQYF | TGCAGTGCTTCCGGGACCCAGGAATCCTACGAGCAGTACTTC
TRBD1 | TRBJ1-2 | 16 | TRBV10-3 | few | CAIRTGQGAGLGGYTF | TGTGCCATCAGGACGGGACAGGGGGCAGGTTTAGGTGGCTACACCTTC
NA | TRBJ1-2 | 16 | TRBV27 | NA | CASRPFLPRFKDGYTF | TGTGCCAGCAGACCCTTCCTACCCAGGTTCAAGGATGGCTACACCTTC
TRBD1 | TRBJ2-6 | 13 | TRBV7-9 | NA | CASSPTTGEVLTF | TGTGCCAGCAGCCCAACGACAGGGGAAGTCCTGACTTTC
NA | TRBJ2-3 | 17 | TRBV4-1 | NA | CASSHRSLATGTGTQYF | TGCGCCAGCAGCCACCGATCCCTAGCGACGGGCACAGGTACGCAGTATTTT
TRBD1 | TRBJ1-1 | 13 | TRBV20-1 | once | CSARVGTGAEAFF | TGCAGTGCTAGAGTTGGGACAGGGGCTGAAGCTTTCTTT
TRBD2 | TRBJ2-7 | 15 | TRBV4-1 | NA | CASSQNLAGAYEQYF | TGCGCCAGCAGCCAAAATCTAGCGGGGGCCTACGAGCAGTACTTC
TRBD1 | TRBJ2-7 | 18 | TRBV11-2 | few | CASSPQDRGLAIGNEQYF | TGTGCCAGCAGCCCGCAGGACAGGGGGCTAGCGATAGGCAATGAGCAGTACTTC
NA | TRBJ2-5 | 15 | TRBV7-2 | NA | CASSLGGYLQETQYF | TGTGCCAGCAGCTTAGGTGGTTACCTCCAAGAGACCCAGTACTTC
NA | TRBJ1-4 | 14 | TRBV6-6 | few | CASSYSGGTEKLFF | TGTGCCAGCAGTTACTCGGGGGGTACGGAAAAACTGTTTTTT
NA | TRBJ2-7 | 16 | TRBV27 | NA | CASRRGGKRDLYEQYF | TGTGCCAGCAGAAGGGGCGGGAAGCGAGATCTCTACGAGCAGTACTTC
NA | TRBJ2-3 | 12 | TRBV12-5 | once | CASARYGDTQYF | TGTGCTAGTGCTCGCTATGGCGATACGCAGTATTTT
NA | TRBJ1-2 | 14 | TRBV20-1 | NA | CSARADGATYGYTF | TGCAGTGCTAGGGCTGACGGGGCCACCTATGGCTACACCTTC
NA | TRBJ2-4 | 14 | TRBV13 | few | CASSLLGGKNIQYF | TGTGCCAGCAGCTTATTAGGGGGCAAAAACATTCAGTACTTC
NA | TRBJ2-7 | 17 | TRBV6-1 | many | CASKVSVGGVGYNEQYF | TGTGCCAGCAAAGTCAGTGTGGGTGGGGTAGGTTACAATGAGCAGTACTTC
NA | TRBJ2-4 | 17 | TRBV5-1 | NA | CASSLRGGPEAKNIQYF | TGCGCCAGCAGCTTGAGAGGGGGGCCCGAGGCCAAAAACATTCAGTACTTC
TRBD1 | TRBJ1-1 | 12 | TRBV20-1 | few | CSAPGGRSEAFF | TGCAGTGCCCCAGGGGGCAGGTCTGAAGCTTTCTTT
NA | TRBJ2-5 | 13 | TRBV6-5 | many | CASRSLGLETQYF | TGTGCCAGCAGATCCCTTGGGTTAGAGACCCAGTACTTC
TRBD2 | TRBJ2-1 | 16 | TRBV15 | NA | CATSGWTSGNYSEQFF | TGTGCCACCAGCGGGTGGACTAGCGGCAACTACAGTGAGCAGTTCTTC
TRBD2 | TRBJ2-5 | 16 | TRBV7-3 | NA | CASSLNRRGGLNEQYF | TGTGCCAGCAGCTTAAATCGGCGGGGGGGCCTGAATGAGCAGTACTTC
NA | TRBJ2-1 | 15 | TRBV5-1 | NA | CASSPEGALYNEQFF | TGCGCCAGCAGCCCGGAGGGTGCCCTCTACAATGAGCAGTTCTTC
TRBD2 | TRBJ2-5 | 14 | TRBV7-9 | NA | CASTNGAGGETQYF | TGTGCCAGCACTAACGGGGCGGGAGGAGAGACCCAGTACTTC
TRBD2 | TRBJ2-2 | 14 | TRBV10-3 | NA | CAIRLSGGTGELFF | TGTGCCATCCGCCTTAGCGGGGGGACCGGGGAGCTGTTTTTT
NA | TRBJ1-1 | 14 | TRBV5-1 | NA | CASSLGSQNTEAFF | TGCGCCAGCAGCTTAGGCAGCCAGAACACTGAAGCTTTCTTT
NA | TRBJ2-7 | 13 | TRBV3-1 | few | CASMLLGRGEQYF | TGTGCCAGCATGCTGTTGGGGCGCGGCGAGCAGTACTTC
TRBD1 | TRBJ1-2 | 14 | TRBV28 | NA | CASRVVQGARGYTF | TGTGCCAGCAGAGTCGTACAGGGGGCTCGCGGCTACACCTTC
NA | TRBJ1-4 | 16 | TRBV12-3/TRBV12-4 | NA | CASSFFGSRVHEKLFF | TGTGCCAGCAGTTTTTTCGGTTCGAGGGTGCATGAAAAACTGTTTTTT
NA | TRBJ2-1 | 12 | TRBV7-2 | NA | CASNLLLGEQFF | TGTGCCAGCAACTTACTCCTAGGCGAGCAGTTCTTC
NA | TRBJ1-5 | 13 | TRBV5-1 | NA | CASSLVPNQPQHF | TGCGCCAGCAGCTTGGTACCCAATCAGCCCCAGCATTTT
TRBD2 | TRBJ2-7 | 14 | TRBV6-1 | NA | CASSMASGAGEQYF | TGTGCCAGCAGTATGGCTAGCGGGGCCGGCGAGCAGTACTTC
TRBD1 | TRBJ2-7 | 16 | TRBV6-5 | NA | CASSLTGTGLSNEQYF | TGTGCCAGCAGCCTAACTGGGACAGGGTTAAGTAATGAGCAGTACTTC
TRBD2 | TRBJ2-1 | 15 | TRBV5-1 | many | CASSLGLAGGDEQFF | TGTGCCAGCAGCCTGGGGCTAGCGGGAGGTGATGAGCAGTTCTTC